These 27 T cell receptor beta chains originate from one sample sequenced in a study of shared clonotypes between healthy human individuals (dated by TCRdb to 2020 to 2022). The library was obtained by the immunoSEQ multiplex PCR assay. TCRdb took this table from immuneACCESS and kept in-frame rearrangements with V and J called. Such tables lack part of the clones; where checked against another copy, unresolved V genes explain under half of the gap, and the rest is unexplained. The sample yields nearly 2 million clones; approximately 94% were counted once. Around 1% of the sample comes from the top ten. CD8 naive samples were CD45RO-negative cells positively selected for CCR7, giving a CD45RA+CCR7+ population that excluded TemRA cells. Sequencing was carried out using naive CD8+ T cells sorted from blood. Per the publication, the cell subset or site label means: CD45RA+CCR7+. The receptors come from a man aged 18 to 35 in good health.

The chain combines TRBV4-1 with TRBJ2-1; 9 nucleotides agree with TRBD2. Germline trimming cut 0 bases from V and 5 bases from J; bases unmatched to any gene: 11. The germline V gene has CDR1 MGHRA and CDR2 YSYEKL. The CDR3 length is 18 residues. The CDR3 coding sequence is TGCGCCAGCAGCCAAGACGTCTTGCGAGCGGGAGGTCACAATGAGCAGTTCTTC. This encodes CASSQDVLRAGGHNEQFF.

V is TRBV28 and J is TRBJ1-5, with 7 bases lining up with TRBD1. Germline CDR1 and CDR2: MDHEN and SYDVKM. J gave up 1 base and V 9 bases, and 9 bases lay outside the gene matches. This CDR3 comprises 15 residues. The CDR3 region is CASIRDSFSNQPQHF. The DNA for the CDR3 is TGTGCCAGTATCCGGGACAGCTTCAGCAATCAGCCCCAGCATTTT.

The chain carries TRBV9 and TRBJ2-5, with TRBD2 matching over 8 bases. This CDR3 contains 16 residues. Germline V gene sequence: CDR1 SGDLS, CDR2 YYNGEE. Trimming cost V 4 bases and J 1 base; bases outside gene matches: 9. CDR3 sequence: CASSRLARGTQETQYF. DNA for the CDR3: TGTGCCAGCAGCCGACTAGCGAGGGGAACCCAAGAGACCCAGTACTTC.

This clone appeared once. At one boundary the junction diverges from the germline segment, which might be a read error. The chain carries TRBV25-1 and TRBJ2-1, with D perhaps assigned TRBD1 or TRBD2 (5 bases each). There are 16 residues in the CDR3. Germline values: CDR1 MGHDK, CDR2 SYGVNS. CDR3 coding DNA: TGTGCCAGCAGGGAATCCCGGGGCGGCCTTTACAATGAGCAGTTCTTC. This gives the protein CASRESRGGLYNEQFF.

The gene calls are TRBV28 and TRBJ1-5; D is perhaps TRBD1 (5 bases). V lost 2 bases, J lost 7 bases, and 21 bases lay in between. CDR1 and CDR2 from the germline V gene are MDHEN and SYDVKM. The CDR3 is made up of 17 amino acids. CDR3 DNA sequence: TGTGCCAGCAGTTTACGGGGCAGTGGGACCCCTAGACAGCCCCAGCATTTT. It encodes CASSLRGSGTPRQPQHF.

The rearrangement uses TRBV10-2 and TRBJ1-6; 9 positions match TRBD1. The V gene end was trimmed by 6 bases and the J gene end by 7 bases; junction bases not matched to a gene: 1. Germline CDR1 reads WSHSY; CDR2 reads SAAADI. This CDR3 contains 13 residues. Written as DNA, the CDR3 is TGCGCCAGCAGCGGACAGGGGAATTCACCCCTCCACTTT. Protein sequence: CASSGQGNSPLHF.

The CDR3 sequence is CASVGLQETQYF. The DNA for the CDR3 is TGTGCCAGCGTAGGTCTCCAAGAGACCCAGTACTTC. V is TRBV25-1 and J is TRBJ2-5; D is unclear. Germline lookup yields CDR1 MGHDK and CDR2 SYGVNS. Trimming pared 8 bases from V and 1 base from J, leaving 8 bases between. CDR3 length: 12 residues.

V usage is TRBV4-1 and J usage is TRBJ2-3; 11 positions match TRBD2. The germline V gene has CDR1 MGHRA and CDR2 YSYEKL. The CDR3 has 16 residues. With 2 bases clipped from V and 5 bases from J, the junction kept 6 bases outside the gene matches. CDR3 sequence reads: CASSQFAGLAGDTQYF. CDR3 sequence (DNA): TGCGCCAGCAGCCAATTTGCAGGACTAGCGGGAGATACGCAGTATTTT.

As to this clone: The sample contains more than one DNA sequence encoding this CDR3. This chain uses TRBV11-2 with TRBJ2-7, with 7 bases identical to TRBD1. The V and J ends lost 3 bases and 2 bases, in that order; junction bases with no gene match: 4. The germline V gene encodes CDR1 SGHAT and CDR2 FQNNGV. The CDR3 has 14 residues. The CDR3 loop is CASSFGTAAYEQYF. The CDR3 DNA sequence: TGTGCCAGCAGCTTCGGGACAGCAGCCTACGAGCAGTACTTC. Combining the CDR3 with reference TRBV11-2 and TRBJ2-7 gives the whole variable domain EAGVAQSPRYKIIEKRQSVAFWCNPISGHATLYWYQQILGQGPKLLIQFQNNGVVDDSQLPKDRFSAERLKGVDSTLKIQPAKLEDSAVYLCASSFGTAAYEQYFGPGTRLTVT.

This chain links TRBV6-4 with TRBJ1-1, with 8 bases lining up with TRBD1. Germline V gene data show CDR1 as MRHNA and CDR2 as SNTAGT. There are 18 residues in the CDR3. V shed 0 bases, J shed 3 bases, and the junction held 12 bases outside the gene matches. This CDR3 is CASSDSGPDRELDTEAFF. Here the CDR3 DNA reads TGTGCCAGCAGTGACTCGGGCCCGGACAGGGAGCTTGACACTGAAGCTTTCTTT.

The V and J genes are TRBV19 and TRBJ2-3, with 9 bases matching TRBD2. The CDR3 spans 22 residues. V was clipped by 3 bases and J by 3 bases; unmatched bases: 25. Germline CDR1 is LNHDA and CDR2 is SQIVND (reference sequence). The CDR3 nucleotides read TGTGCCAGTAGTATGGGCCCTCTATCTAGTAGCGGGAGTTCGGCATGGACAGATACGCAGTATTTT. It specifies CASSMGPLSSSGSSAWTDTQYF.

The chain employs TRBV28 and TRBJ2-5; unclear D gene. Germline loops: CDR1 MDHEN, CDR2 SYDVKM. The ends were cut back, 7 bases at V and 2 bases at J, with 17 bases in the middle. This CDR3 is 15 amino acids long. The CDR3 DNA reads TGTGCCAGCACTTACTTGGGCAGGAGTCAAGAGACCCAGTACTTC. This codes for CASTYLGRSQETQYF.

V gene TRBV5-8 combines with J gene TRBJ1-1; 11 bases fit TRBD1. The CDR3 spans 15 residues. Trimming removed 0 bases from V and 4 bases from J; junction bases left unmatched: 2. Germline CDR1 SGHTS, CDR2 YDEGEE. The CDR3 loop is CASSLVGTGGTEAFF. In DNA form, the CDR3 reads TGTGCCAGCAGCTTGGTCGGGACAGGGGGCACTGAAGCTTTCTTT.

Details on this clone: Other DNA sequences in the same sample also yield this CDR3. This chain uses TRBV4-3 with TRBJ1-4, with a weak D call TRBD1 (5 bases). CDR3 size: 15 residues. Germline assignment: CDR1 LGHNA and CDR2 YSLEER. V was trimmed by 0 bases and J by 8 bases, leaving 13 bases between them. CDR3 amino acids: CASSQDQGLGEKLFF. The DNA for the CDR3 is TGCGCCAGCAGCCAAGATCAGGGCCTTGGGGAAAAACTGTTTTTT.

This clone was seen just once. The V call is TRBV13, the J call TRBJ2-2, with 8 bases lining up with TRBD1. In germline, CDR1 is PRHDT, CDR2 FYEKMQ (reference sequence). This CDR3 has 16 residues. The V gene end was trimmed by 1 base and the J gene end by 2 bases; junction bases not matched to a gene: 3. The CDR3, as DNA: TGTGCCAGCAGCTTAGCCGACAGGGGTAACACCGGGGAGCTGTTTTTT. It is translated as CASSLADRGNTGELFF.

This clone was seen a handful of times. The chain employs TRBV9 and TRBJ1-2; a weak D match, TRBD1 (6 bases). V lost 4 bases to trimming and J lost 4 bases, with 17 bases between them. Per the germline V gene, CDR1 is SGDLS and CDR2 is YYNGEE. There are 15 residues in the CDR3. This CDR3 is CASSIMGALSYGYTF. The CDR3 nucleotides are TGTGCCAGCAGCATTATGGGGGCGCTGAGCTATGGCTACACCTTC.

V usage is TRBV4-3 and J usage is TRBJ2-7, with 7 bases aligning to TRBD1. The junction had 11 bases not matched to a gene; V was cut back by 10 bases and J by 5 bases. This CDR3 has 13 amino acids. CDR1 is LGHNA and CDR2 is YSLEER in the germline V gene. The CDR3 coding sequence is TGCGCCAAGAAAGGGGGCTCAGACCACGAGCAGTACTTC. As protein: CAKKGGSDHEQYF.

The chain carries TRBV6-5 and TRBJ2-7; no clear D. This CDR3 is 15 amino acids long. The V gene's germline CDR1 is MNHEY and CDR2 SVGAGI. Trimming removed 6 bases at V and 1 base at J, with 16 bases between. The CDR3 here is CASSLWVGGSYEQYF. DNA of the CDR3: TGTGCCAGCAGCCTCTGGGTTGGTGGGTCCTACGAGCAGTACTTC.

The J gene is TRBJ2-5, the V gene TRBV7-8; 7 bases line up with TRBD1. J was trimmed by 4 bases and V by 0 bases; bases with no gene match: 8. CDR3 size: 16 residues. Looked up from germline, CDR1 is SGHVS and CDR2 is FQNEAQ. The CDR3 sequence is CASSLAQGGLGETQYF. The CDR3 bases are TGTGCCAGCAGCTTAGCGCAAGGGGGCTTGGGAGAGACCCAGTACTTC.

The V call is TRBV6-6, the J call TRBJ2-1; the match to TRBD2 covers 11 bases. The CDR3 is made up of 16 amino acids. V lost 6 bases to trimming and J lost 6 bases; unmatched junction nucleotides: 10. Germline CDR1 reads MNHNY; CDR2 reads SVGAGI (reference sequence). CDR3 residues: CASRTFLAGGGNEQFF. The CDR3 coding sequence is TGTGCCAGCAGAACATTTCTAGCGGGGGGTGGCAATGAGCAGTTCTTC.

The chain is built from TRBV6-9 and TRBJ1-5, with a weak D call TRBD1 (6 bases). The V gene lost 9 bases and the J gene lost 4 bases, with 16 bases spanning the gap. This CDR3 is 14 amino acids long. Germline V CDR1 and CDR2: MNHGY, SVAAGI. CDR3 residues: CARRPAGANQPQHF. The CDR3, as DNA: TGTGCCAGGAGGCCAGCAGGGGCGAATCAGCCCCAGCATTTT.

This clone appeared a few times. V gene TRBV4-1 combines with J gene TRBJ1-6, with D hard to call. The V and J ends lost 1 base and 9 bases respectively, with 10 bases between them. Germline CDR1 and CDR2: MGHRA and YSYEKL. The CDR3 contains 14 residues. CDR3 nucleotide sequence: TGCGCCAGCAGCCAAGGAGACACGAGTTCACCCCTCCACTTT. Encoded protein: CASSQGDTSSPLHF.

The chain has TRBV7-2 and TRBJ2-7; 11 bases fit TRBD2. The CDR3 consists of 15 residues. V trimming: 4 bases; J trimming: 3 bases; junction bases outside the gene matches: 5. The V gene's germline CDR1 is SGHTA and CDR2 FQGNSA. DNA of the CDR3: TGTGCCAGCAGCTACGGGGGACTAGCGGACTACGAGCAGTACTTC. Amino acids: CASSYGGLADYEQYF.

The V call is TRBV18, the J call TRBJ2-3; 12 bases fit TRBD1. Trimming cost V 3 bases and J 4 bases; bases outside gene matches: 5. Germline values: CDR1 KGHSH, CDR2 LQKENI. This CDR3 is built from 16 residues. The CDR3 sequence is CASSPTGQGAADTQYF. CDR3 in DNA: TGTGCCAGCTCACCGACGGGACAGGGGGCCGCAGATACGCAGTATTTT.

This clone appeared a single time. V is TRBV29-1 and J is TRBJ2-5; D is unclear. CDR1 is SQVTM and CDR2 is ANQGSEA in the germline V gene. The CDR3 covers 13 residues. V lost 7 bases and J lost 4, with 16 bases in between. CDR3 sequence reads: CSALYGLRETQYF. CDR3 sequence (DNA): TGCAGCGCTCTATACGGGCTGAGAGAGACCCAGTACTTC.

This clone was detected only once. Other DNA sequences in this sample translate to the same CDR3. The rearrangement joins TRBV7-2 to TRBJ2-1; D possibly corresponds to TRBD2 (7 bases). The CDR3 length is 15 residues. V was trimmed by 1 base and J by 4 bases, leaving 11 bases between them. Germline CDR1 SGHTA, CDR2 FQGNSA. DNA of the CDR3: TGTGCCAGCAGCTTAGATGGGGGGGCTTACAATGAGCAGTTCTTC. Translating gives CASSLDGGAYNEQFF.

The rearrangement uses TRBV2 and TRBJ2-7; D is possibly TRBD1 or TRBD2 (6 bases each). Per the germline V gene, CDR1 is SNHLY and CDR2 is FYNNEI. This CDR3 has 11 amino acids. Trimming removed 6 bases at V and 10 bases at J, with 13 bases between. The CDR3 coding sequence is TGTGCCAGCAGCGGAGGGACATTACAGTACTTC. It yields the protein CASSGGTLQYF.